This paragraph covers one T cell receptor beta chain sequence. Antigen: not known. For every sample, 95,000 to 100,000 TCR templates were assayed. Sequencing used immunoSEQ multiplex PCR; TCRdb keeps in-frame clones, though not all of them. The table records over 85,000 clones, roughly 96% of them present only once. Germline-derived CDR1 and CDR2 are SGHDT and YYEEEE. V shed 0 bases and J shed 3 bases, with 9 bases lying between them. The CDR3 has 14 amino acids. These data are taken from a study of siplizumab effects on memory and regulatory T cells. Study-wide points: Researchers could not give a naive or memory phenotype to roughly 75-95% of proliferating CD4+ or CD8+ clones. The average Treg-derived proportion among mappable alloreactive CD4+ clones was 68.8% with siplizumab versus under 35% in controls. The alloresponse seemed to draw substantially on naive T cells, which appeared more diverse than memory cells.

The TCR originated in a human donor in good health. The rearrangement links TRBV5-6 to TRBJ1-1; D perhaps matches TRBD1 (5 bases). Sequenced material: naive CD4+ T cells sorted from blood. CDR3 loop: CASSLGSRDTEAFF. The CDR3 DNA reads as TGTGCCAGCAGCTTGGGATCCAGGGACACTGAAGCTTTCTTT.